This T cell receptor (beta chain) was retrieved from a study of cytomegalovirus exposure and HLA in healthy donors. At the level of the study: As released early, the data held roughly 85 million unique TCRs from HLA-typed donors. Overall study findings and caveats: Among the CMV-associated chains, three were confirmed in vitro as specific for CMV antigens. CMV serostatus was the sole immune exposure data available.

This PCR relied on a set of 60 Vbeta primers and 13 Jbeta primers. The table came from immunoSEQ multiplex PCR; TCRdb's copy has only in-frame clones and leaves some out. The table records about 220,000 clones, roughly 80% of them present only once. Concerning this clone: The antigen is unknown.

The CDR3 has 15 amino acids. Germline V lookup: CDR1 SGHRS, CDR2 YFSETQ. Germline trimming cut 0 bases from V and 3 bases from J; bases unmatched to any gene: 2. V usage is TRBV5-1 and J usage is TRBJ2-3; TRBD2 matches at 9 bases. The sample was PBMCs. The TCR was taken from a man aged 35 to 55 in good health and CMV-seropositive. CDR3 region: CASSLAAGGTDTQYF. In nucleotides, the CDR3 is TGCGCCAGCAGCTTGGCGGCGGGAGGGACAGATACGCAGTATTTT.